The entry below gives a single T cell receptor beta chain sequence along with its context. This clone came up a few times. This receptor's antigen is unknown. Within one base of it there is no much larger clone, and no base qualities were kept. Each donor gave one peripheral blood draw, averaging approximately 110 mL, which was collected into heparinised tubes. Naive, central memory, regulatory and stem cell-like memory CD4+ T cells were sorted on a BD FACSAria II using a panel including CD45RO, CCR7, CD25, CD127, CD95 and CD27. Purity was above 95% for every sorted population. PBMCs were separated immediately by Lymphoprep density gradient centrifugation and were stained directly, without being cultured. To minimize batch effects, samples were stained and sorted in pairs, one healthy donor with one patient per experiment. This record comes from a study of beta chain features in type 1 diabetes (dated by TCRdb to the late 2010s). Turning to the overall study: Patients and healthy donors did not differ in mean age, gender distribution, total cell number or subset yield. The study compared TCRB repertoires of sorted circulating CD4+ T cell subsets between recently diagnosed type 1 diabetes patients and matched healthy donors. A total of 85 million to 140 million sorted cells were examined across all samples, and a strong correlation was observed between cell number per subset and RNA yield. Whereas all 28 donors provided naive and central memory subsets, regulatory and stem cell-like memory subsets were isolated from just 8 patients and about 8 healthy donors. Here is what the overall study found, with its caveats: PCR might favor shorter templates, but patient and control samples were amplified and corrected together, so any skew would affect both groups equally. HLA sub-analyses involved small numbers of individuals, so any influence of HLA type on TCRB rearrangement remained unresolved. Because cDNA was sequenced instead of genomic DNA, activated cells with high expression could be over-represented, although the groups did not differ in activation or CD3 levels. In all four CD4+ subsets, TCRB CDR3 length was moderately but significantly shorter in type 1 diabetes patients. Naive, central memory and regulatory TCRB repertoires appeared more similar among patients than among healthy donors. At VDJ recombination sites, type 1 diabetes patients had fewer insertions and more deleted nucleotides, which implies abnormalities in thymic rearrangement.

Including cysteine and phenylalanine, the CDR3 has 16 amino acids. Only CDR3 DNA is held: 48 bases, read in frame from base 1. In the germline V gene, CDR1 corresponds to SGHDT and CDR2 to YYEEEE. V trim: 1 base; J trim: 0 bases; unmatched bases: 4. The entire amount of isolated RNA was reverse transcribed using the High Capacity cDNA Reverse Transcription Kit, so the sequenced TCRB transcripts were expressed ones. Naive, central memory and regulatory T cell samples underwent deep immunoSEQ sequencing, averaging about 3.5 million total reads per sample. Sorted cells were lysed in RLT buffer, and RNA was extracted using DNase-treated RNeasy Micro or Mini kits according to cell number. Each cell subset was processed on its own to prevent cross-contamination, while patient and healthy donor samples were processed together. The immunoSEQ multiplex PCR was used to amplify TCRB sequences from cDNA, generating 87-bp fragments that spanned the CDR3 region. The amplicons were sequenced using the Illumina HiSeq platform. The authors' pipeline ran thus. Synthetic template baselines were used to correct PCR bias computationally, reads within Hamming distance 2 were collapsed together, and singletons that could not be merged were discarded. Reads were aligned to IMGT to assign V, D and J genes, CDR3 length, and insertions or deletions at six rearrangement sites. Within each subset, clonotype counts were normalized to the number of sorted cells before true diversity and Gini coefficients were calculated with the tcR R package. The overlap coefficient, calculated on TCRB nucleotide sequences, was used to measure repertoire sharing. Out-of-frame TCRB sequences from naive cells were analyzed to stand in for the pre-selection repertoire. TCRdb limited this immuneACCESS table to in-frame rearrangements with V and J called. A share of clones is missing; checked studies link under half to unresolved V genes, and the rest is unexplained. Clonal size and the V and J genes are those of that table, whereas D and trimming came from the DNA. For this sample there are under 300,000 clones; around 24% appear just once. The ten largest clones capture about 0.012% of the sample.

The specimen was naive CD4+ T cells from blood. The sample's cell subset or site label, decoded: true naive CD4+ T cells. Rearrangement joined TRBV5-6 to TRBJ2-3, and 8 junction bases match TRBD2. This sequence originates from a woman aged 30 to 39 with type 1 diabetes. CDR3 protein: CASSLRSGGSTDTQYF. The DNA is as follows: TGTGCCAGCAGCTTGCGGAGCGGGGGAAGCACAGATACGCAGTATTTT.